The table lists the clone carrying this T cell receptor (beta chain) with a few counts. The data originate from a study of cytomegalovirus exposure and HLA in healthy donors. 60 Vbeta and 13 Jbeta primers were used in PCR. The protocol was immunoSEQ multiplex PCR, while the TCRdb copy is restricted to in-frame clones and leaves out a portion. The repertoire holds 100,000 to 150,000 clones, around 82% seen once, with less than 4.5% in the top ten. This receptor was obtained from a man in his forties in good health and CMV-seronegative. The sample was PBMCs.

CDR3 sequence (DNA): TGTGCCAGCAGACAAGGAGGGGAGAACACTGAAGCTTTCTTT. As protein: CASRQGGENTEAFF. The chain recombines TRBV28 with TRBJ1-1, with D tentatively TRBD1 (5 bases). This CDR3 contains 14 residues. V shed 6 bases and J shed 1 base, with 12 bases lying between them. Germline CDR1 reads MDHEN; CDR2 reads SYDVKM.